The 22 T cell receptor beta chains given below trace back to one sample, sequenced in a study of T-cell reconstitution after alpha-beta-depleted transplantation in children. Preparation of the TCRbeta library used unique molecular identifiers. MiXCR, applied by TCRdb to the PCR reads, yields one record per CDR3 protein. This sample has about 400,000 distinct CDR3 sequences, with roughly 22% found just once. Source: PBMCs from the stem cell graft donor, taken from the stem cell graft. These receptors were obtained from a human donor who donated a stem cell graft to a child with acute myeloid leukemia.

This chain links TRBV12-3 or TRBV12-4 with TRBJ1-5, with D hard to call. This CDR3 spans 14 amino acids. Trimming removed 0 bases from V and 5 bases from J, with 8 bases in between. CDR3 in amino acids: CASSLATGDQPQHF. The CDR3 DNA reads as TGTGCCAGCAGTTTAGCGACGGGAGATCAGCCCCAGCATTTT.

This chain joins TRBV29-1 and TRBJ1-1, with a tentative D call TRBD1 (5 bases). Germline V lookup: CDR1 SQVTM, CDR2 ANQGSEA. Trimming removed 3 bases from V and 5 bases from J, with 16 bases in between. This CDR3 is built from 14 residues. CDR3 protein: CSVEVQGVGTEAFF. The CDR3 DNA reads as TGCAGCGTTGAGGTACAAGGGGTTGGTACTGAAGCTTTCTTT. Drawing the rest from reference TRBV29-1 and TRBJ1-1, the complete variable domain is SAVISQKPSRDICQRGTSLTIQCQVDSQVTMMFWYRQQPGQSLTLIATANQGSEATYESGFVIDKFPISRPNLTFSTLTVSNMSPEDSSIYLCSVEVQGVGTEAFFGQGTRLTVV.

This clonotype was seen ten or more times. This chain uses TRBV12-3 or TRBV12-4 with TRBJ2-1; D not certain. CDR3 size: 15 residues. V lost 3 bases, J lost 3 bases, and 12 bases lay in between. CDR3 in amino acids: CASSFWQKGYNEQFF. CDR3 sequence (DNA): TGTGCCAGCAGTTTTTGGCAAAAAGGCTACAATGAGCAGTTCTTC.

This clonotype was counted many times. The V gene is TRBV7-9, the J gene TRBJ2-7, with 9 bases that match TRBD2. After removal of 2 bases from V and 0 bases from J, the junction contained 5 bases not matched to a gene. CDR3 size: 16 residues. Germline CDR1 is SEHNR and CDR2 is FQNEAQ (reference sequence). The CDR3 coding sequence is TGTGCCAGCAGCTTACATGGGACTAGCCTCTCCTACGAGCAGTACTTC. This codes for CASSLHGTSLSYEQYF.

The chain couples TRBV6-6 to TRBJ1-2; D gene unclear. Germline V gives CDR1 MNHNY, CDR2 SVGAGI (reference sequence). V was cut by 1 base and J by 8 bases, with 11 bases left in between. CDR3 size: 13 residues. CDR3 DNA: TGTGCCAGCAGTTACTTGGTGCAAGAGGGCTACACCTTC. Translation: CASSYLVQEGYTF.

CDR3 in DNA: TGTGCCAGCAGTTTAGCGGGGCGGGCCCAGCATTTT. It specifies CASSLAGRAQHF. The rearrangement links TRBV12-3 or TRBV12-4 to TRBJ1-5; D possibly corresponds to TRBD1 (5 bases). The CDR3 length is 12 residues. V was cut by 0 bases and J by 11 bases, with 8 bases left in between.

This clonotype was observed a few times. The chain recombines TRBV4-2 with TRBJ2-7; D gene unclear. V was clipped by 1 base and J by 3 bases, with 7 bases between them. Germline-derived CDR1 and CDR2 are LGHNA and YNFKEQ. The CDR3 is made up of 13 amino acids. The CDR3 reads CASSQGTDYEQYF. DNA for the CDR3: TGTGCCAGCAGCCAAGGGACCGACTACGAGCAGTACTTC.

This sequence joins TRBV7-6 and TRBJ1-4; 8 bases are a match to TRBD1. V shed 5 bases and J 8 bases; nucleotides not matched to a gene: 10. The CDR3 has 15 amino acids. CDR1 and CDR2 (germline): SGHVS, FNYEAQ. CDR3 sequence reads: CASSDEDRVREKLFF. CDR3 sequence (DNA): TGTGCCAGCAGCGACGAGGACAGGGTGAGGGAAAAACTGTTTTTT.

The CDR3 here is CSANGDMDTQYF. The CDR3 DNA is TGCAGTGCTAACGGGGACATGGATACGCAGTATTTT. This chain uses TRBV20-1 with TRBJ2-3; D may be TRBD1 (6 bases). V was pared by 4 bases and J by 6 bases, with 11 bases between. Germline V CDR1 and CDR2: DFQATT, SNEGSKA (reference sequence). The CDR3 consists of 12 residues.

This clonotype was observed a single time. The CDR3 region has the DNA TGTGCCAGCAGCCCCGTTGGGGCCGAAGTTCACACCGGGGAGCTGTTTTTT. It translates to CASSPVGAEVHTGELFF. The chain uses TRBV27 and TRBJ2-2; D is possibly TRBD1 (5 bases). Germline V lookup: CDR1 MNHEY, CDR2 SMNVEV (reference sequence). Trimming removed 6 bases from V and 3 bases from J, with 20 bases in between. This CDR3 has 17 amino acids.

The rearrangement links TRBV21-1 to TRBJ2-7; TRBD1, the D gene given by the table, was not confirmed from the DNA. TRBV21-1 is a recognized pseudogene. The CDR3 totals 14 residues. The CDR3 DNA reads as TGTGCCAGCAGCAAAGGGCACAGGCCCTACGAGCAGTACTTC. Encoded protein: CASSKGHRPYEQYF.

This chain joins TRBV29-1 and TRBJ2-1; D remains ambiguous. From germline, CDR1 is SQVTM and CDR2 ANQGSEA. V gave up 3 bases and J gave up 7 bases, with 10 bases separating them. The CDR3 is made up of 12 amino acids. CDR3 residues: CSVESRENEQFF. The DNA for the CDR3 is TGCAGCGTTGAGTCCAGAGAGAATGAGCAGTTCTTC.

This sequence joins TRBV6-2 or TRBV6-3 and TRBJ1-2; D is unresolved. V gave up 5 bases and J gave up 4 bases, with 11 bases separating them. The CDR3 consists of 13 residues. The germline gives CDR1 MNHEY, CDR2 SVGEGT. CDR3 amino acids: CASSLDGPYGYTF. In nucleotides, the CDR3 is TGTGCCAGCAGTCTGGACGGCCCCTATGGCTACACCTTC.

This clonotype was seen ten or more times. J is TRBJ1-1 and V is TRBV29-1; 7 bases agree with TRBD1. The CDR3 covers 14 residues. In germline, CDR1 is SQVTM, CDR2 ANQGSEA. With 7 bases clipped from V and 3 bases from J, the junction kept 11 bases outside the gene matches. CDR3 region: CSAVTGSIYTEAFF. The DNA of the CDR3 is TGCAGCGCAGTGACAGGGTCGATATACACTGAAGCTTTCTTT.

Ten or more counts support this clonotype. This rearrangement joins TRBV13 to TRBJ2-1; 10 bases align to TRBD2. Trimming cost V 0 bases and J 5 bases; bases outside gene matches: 4. In germline, CDR1 is PRHDT, CDR2 FYEKMQ (reference sequence). The CDR3 is made up of 16 amino acids. In nucleotides, the CDR3 is TGTGCCAGCAGCTTAGGTAGCGGGAGGCCCGACAATGAGCAGTTCTTC. Residues: CASSLGSGRPDNEQFF. Variable domain in full (rest from reference TRBV13 and TRBJ2-1): AAGVIQSPRHLIKEKRETATLKCYPIPRHDTVYWYQQGPGQDPQFLISFYEKMQSDKGSIPDRFSAQQFSDYHSELNMSSLELGDSALYFCASSLGSGRPDNEQFFGPGTRLTVL.

This clonotype was seen more than once but under ten times. The chain has TRBV28 and TRBJ2-3; D is perhaps TRBD2 (6 bases). The CDR3 totals 14 residues. Per germline, CDR1 MDHEN and CDR2 SYDVKM. V was clipped by 6 bases and J by 4 bases, with 14 bases between them. This CDR3 reads CASSWWRDADTQYF. In DNA, the CDR3 is TGTGCCAGCAGCTGGTGGCGGGACGCAGATACGCAGTATTTT.

This clonotype was seen more than once but under ten times. The V and J genes are TRBV5-1 and TRBJ2-3; the D gene is possibly TRBD2 (6 bases). The CDR3 contains 15 residues. Germline CDR1 and CDR2: SGHRS and YFSETQ. Trimming pared 7 bases from V and 5 bases from J, leaving 20 bases between. The CDR3 DNA follows: TGCGCCAGCTCGTCCGGGACTCTCATTTTAGATACGCAGTATTTT. Protein: CASSSGTLILDTQYF.

The J gene is TRBJ2-1, the V gene TRBV7-9; TRBD2 matches 9 bases. Germline CDR1 and CDR2: SEHNR and FQNEAQ (reference sequence). CDR3 size: 14 residues. The V gene end was trimmed by 5 bases and the J gene end by 9 bases; junction bases not matched to a gene: 8. In DNA form, the CDR3 reads TGTGCCAGCAGCGGGGGACTAGCACAGGGTGAGCAGTTCTTC. Translated: CASSGGLAQGEQFF.

This clonotype has a handful of counts. This chain connects TRBV20-1 to TRBJ2-7, with TRBD2 identical over 7 bases. Germline lookup yields CDR1 DFQATT and CDR2 SNEGSKA (reference sequence). This CDR3 region has 16 residues. J was trimmed by 1 base and V by 3 bases; bases with no gene match: 12. The DNA of the CDR3 is TGCAGTGCTAGGTTGTCTAGGGCTAGCGGATCCTACGAGCAGTACTTC. Amino acid sequence: CSARLSRASGSYEQYF.

This clonotype was seen just once. The rearrangement links TRBV20-1 to TRBJ1-1, with no clear D. The CDR3 extends over 13 amino acids. CDR1 and CDR2 (germline): DFQATT, SNEGSKA (reference sequence). Trimming cost V 5 bases and J 3 bases, with 13 bases left between them. The CDR3 loop reads CSAEEAGDTEAFF. The CDR3 nucleotides are TGCAGTGCTGAGGAGGCTGGGGACACTGAAGCTTTCTTT.

V is TRBV5-1 and J is TRBJ2-1; no clear D gene. The CDR3 extends over 15 amino acids. Germline CDR1 and CDR2: SGHRS and YFSETQ. Trimming took off 0 bases at V and 9 bases at J, with 16 bases between the two ends. The DNA for the CDR3 is TGCGCCAGCAGCTTGGTTGTCGACGTTGTGAGTGAGCAGTTCTTC. Translated: CASSLVVDVVSEQFF. Using reference TRBV5-1 and TRBJ2-1 for the parts outside the CDR3, the full variable domain is KAGVTQTPRYLIKTRGQQVTLSCSPISGHRSVSWYQQTPGQGLQFLFEYFSETQRNKGNFPGRFSGRQFSNSRSEMNVSTLELGDSALYLCASSLVVDVVSEQFFGPGTRLTVL.

The table lists this clonotype with a few counts. CDR3 sequence (DNA): TGTGCCAGCAGTTTAGCGCAGGGGGCCACTGAAGCTTTCTTT. It translates to CASSLAQGATEAFF. The chain recombines TRBV12-3 or TRBV12-4 with TRBJ1-1; 8 positions match TRBD1. The CDR3 totals 14 residues. Trimming removed 0 bases from V and 4 bases from J; junction bases left unmatched: 1.